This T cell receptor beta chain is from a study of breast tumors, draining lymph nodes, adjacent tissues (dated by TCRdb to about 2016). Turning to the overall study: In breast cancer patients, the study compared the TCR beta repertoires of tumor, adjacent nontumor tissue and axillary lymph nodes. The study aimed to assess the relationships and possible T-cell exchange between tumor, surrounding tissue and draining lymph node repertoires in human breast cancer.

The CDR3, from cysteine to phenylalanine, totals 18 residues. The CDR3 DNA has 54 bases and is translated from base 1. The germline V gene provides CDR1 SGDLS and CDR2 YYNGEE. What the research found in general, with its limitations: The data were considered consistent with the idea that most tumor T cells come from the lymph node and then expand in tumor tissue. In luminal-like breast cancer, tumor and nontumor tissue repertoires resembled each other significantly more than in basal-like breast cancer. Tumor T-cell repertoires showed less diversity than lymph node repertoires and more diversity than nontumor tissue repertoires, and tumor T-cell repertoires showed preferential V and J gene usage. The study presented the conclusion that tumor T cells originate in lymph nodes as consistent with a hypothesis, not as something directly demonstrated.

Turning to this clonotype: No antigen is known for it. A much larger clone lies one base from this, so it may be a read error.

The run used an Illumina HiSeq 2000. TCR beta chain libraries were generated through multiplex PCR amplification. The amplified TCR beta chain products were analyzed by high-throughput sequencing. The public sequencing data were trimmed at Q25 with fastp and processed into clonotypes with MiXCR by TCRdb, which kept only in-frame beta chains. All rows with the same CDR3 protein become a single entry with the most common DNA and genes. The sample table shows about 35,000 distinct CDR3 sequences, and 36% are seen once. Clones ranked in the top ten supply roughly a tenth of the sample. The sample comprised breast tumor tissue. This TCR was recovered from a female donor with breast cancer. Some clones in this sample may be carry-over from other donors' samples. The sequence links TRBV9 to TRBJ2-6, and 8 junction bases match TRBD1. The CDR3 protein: CASSPSGQGDSGADVLTF. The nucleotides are TGTGCCAGCAGCCCCTCAGGACAGGGAGACTCTGGGGCCGACGTCCTGACTTTC.